This T cell receptor (beta chain) is drawn from a study of T cells in Graves' hyperthyroidism and ophthalmopathy. This clonotype has only a few counts. Germline CDR1 is DFQATT and CDR2 is SNEGSKA (reference sequence). The CDR3 has 14 amino acids. V shed 3 bases, J shed 2 bases, and the junction held 7 bases outside the gene matches. RNA transcripts served as the template for amplifying TCR beta CDR3 regions. Primed by the HTBI set, a first-round RT-PCR was run on the TCR CDR3. TCRdb reprocessed the multiplex PCR reads with MiXCR, giving one entry per CDR3 protein. In the table there are over 350,000 distinct CDR3 sequences, less than 20% of which are singletons.

This clonotype was obtained from a man between 18 and 29 years old with Graves' ophthalmopathy. The sample was blood. This sequence joins TRBV20-1 and TRBJ2-7, with 7 bases aligning to TRBD1. The CDR3 sequence is CSASLRDSPYEQYF. Here the CDR3 DNA reads TGCAGTGCTAGTTTAAGGGACAGCCCCTACGAGCAGTACTTC.